Following are 23 T cell receptor beta chains from one sample sequenced in a study of beta chain features in type 1 diabetes. What was sequenced were expressed TCRB transcripts, since all of the isolated RNA had been reverse transcribed. Produced via immunoSEQ multiplex PCR; TCRdb's table is partial and in-frame only. The sample records about 470,000 clones, around 30% being singletons. Input material: naive CD4+ T cells from blood. Receptor source: a young man in good health.

This clone was seen more than once but under ten times. The rearrangement uses TRBV4-3 and TRBJ2-3; D possibly matches TRBD1 or TRBD2 (5 bases each). CDR3 length: 15 amino acids. Trimming cost V 4 bases and J 1 base, with 12 bases left between them. The V gene's germline CDR1 is LGHNA and CDR2 YSLEER. The CDR3 sequence: CASSLDVGGTDTQYF. CDR3 DNA sequence: TGCGCCAGCAGCCTTGATGTGGGGGGCACAGATACGCAGTATTTT.

A few counts support this clone. The chain couples TRBV13 to TRBJ2-3; 8 bases are shared with TRBD2. With V trimmed by 1 base and J by 3 bases, 3 bases remained unmatched. The CDR3 sequence is 15 residues long. CDR1 is PRHDT and CDR2 is FYEKMQ in the germline V gene (reference sequence). CDR3 residues: CASSLAGGPTDTQYF. The CDR3 DNA is TGTGCCAGCAGCTTAGCGGGAGGGCCAACAGATACGCAGTATTTT.

The chain couples TRBV7-2 to TRBJ2-3, with TRBD2 identical over 9 bases. Germline V gene sequence: CDR1 SGHTA, CDR2 FQGNSA. The CDR3 covers 14 residues. V trimming: 5 bases; J trimming: 4 bases; junction bases outside the gene matches: 4. The CDR3, as DNA: TGTGCCAGCAGCCGCGGGAGGGCCCCAGATACGCAGTATTTT. It translates to CASSRGRAPDTQYF.

The V call is TRBV5-4, the J call TRBJ2-5; D not certain. Germline-derived CDR1 and CDR2 are SGHNT and YYREEE (reference sequence). The V gene lost 1 base and the J gene lost 1 base, with 11 bases spanning the gap. There are 15 residues in the CDR3. The CDR3 loop is CASSLRARSQETQYF. The CDR3 bases are TGTGCCAGCAGCTTGAGGGCCAGGTCCCAAGAGACCCAGTACTTC.

The chain employs TRBV25-1 and TRBJ1-3, with TRBD1 matching over 7 bases. CDR1 and CDR2 (germline): MGHDK, SYGVNS. CDR3 length: 16 amino acids. The ends lost 5 bases at V and 2 bases at J; junction bases unmatched: 9. As DNA, the CDR3 is TGTGCCAGCAGTCGCGGGACAGCCACAACTGGAAACACCATATATTTT. The encoded protein is CASSRGTATTGNTIYF.

The genes are TRBV30 and TRBJ2-1, with D unclear. Trimming took 7 bases from V and 3 from J, leaving 16 bases between them. The CDR3 has 14 residues. In germline, CDR1 is GTSNPN, CDR2 SVGIG (reference sequence). This CDR3 reads CASSAATLYNEQFF. CDR3 sequence (DNA): TGTGCCTCAAGTGCGGCCACTCTCTACAATGAGCAGTTCTTC. Full variable domain (outside the CDR3, taken from reference TRBV30 and TRBJ2-1): SQTIHQWPATLVQPVGSPLSLECTVEGTSNPNLYWYRQAAGRGLQLLFYSVGIGQISSEVPQNLSASRPQDRQFILSSKKLLLSDSGFYLCASSAATLYNEQFFGPGTRLTVL.

J is TRBJ2-5 and V is TRBV30, with D possibly being TRBD2 (5 bases). Germline V gene sequence: CDR1 GTSNPN, CDR2 SVGIG (reference sequence). There are 14 residues in the CDR3. Trimming shortened V by 0 bases and J by 5 bases, and 13 bases separated the two germline ends. The CDR3 region is CAWSVRLRGETQYF. The CDR3 region has the DNA TGTGCCTGGAGTGTACGTCTTCGAGGGGAGACCCAGTACTTC.

This clone was seen a handful of times. The V gene is TRBV4-3, the J gene TRBJ2-4; 8 nucleotides line up with TRBD2. CDR3 length: 15 residues. The germline CDR1 and CDR2 sequences are LGHNA and YSLEER. The J segment lost 5 bases and the V segment lost 1 base, leaving 4 bases of the junction unmatched. The CDR3 sequence: CASSQGGTSENIQYF. The CDR3 DNA reads TGCGCCAGCAGCCAAGGCGGGACTAGTGAAAACATTCAGTACTTC.

The V and J genes are TRBV4-1 and TRBJ2-5; 15 nucleotides agree with TRBD2. The germline V gene encodes CDR1 MGHRA and CDR2 YSYEKL. There are 17 residues in the CDR3. The ends lost 4 bases at V and 5 bases at J; junction bases unmatched: 8. For the CDR3, the DNA is TGCGCCAGCAGCCGACCAGGACTAGCGGGAGGGCCGGAGACCCAGTACTTC. The encoded protein is CASSRPGLAGGPETQYF.

The chain has TRBV9 and TRBJ2-7, with 10 bases lining up with TRBD2. The CDR3 consists of 14 residues. The V gene end was trimmed by 4 bases and the J gene end by 4 bases; junction bases not matched to a gene: 5. The germline CDR1 and CDR2 sequences are SGDLS and YYNGEE. In DNA form, the CDR3 reads TGTGCCAGCAGCCCCAGCGGGAGGGGATACGAGCAGTACTTC. Protein sequence: CASSPSGRGYEQYF. The whole variable domain, filled in from reference TRBV9 and TRBJ2-7, reads DSGVTQTPKHLITATGQRVTLRCSPRSGDLSVYWYQQSLDQGLQFLIQYYNGEERAKGNILERFSAQQFPDLHSELNLSSLELGDSALYFCASSPSGRGYEQYFGPGTRLTVT.

The chain recombines TRBV10-3 with TRBJ2-3; no clear D gene. The CDR3 runs 15 residues. Germline V lookup: CDR1 ENHRY, CDR2 SYGVKD. V gave up 0 bases and J gave up 7 bases, with 14 bases separating them. CDR3: CAISESAATIHTQYF. For the CDR3, the DNA is TGTGCCATCAGTGAGTCCGCCGCTACGATTCATACGCAGTATTTT.

CDR3 bases: TGCGCCAGCAGCTTAACAGGGGGCGGAGAGACCCAGTACTTC. Translated: CASSLTGGGETQYF. The chain combines TRBV5-1 with TRBJ2-5; TRBD1 agrees at 9 bases. Germline lookup yields CDR1 SGHRS and CDR2 YFSETQ. The CDR3 is 14 residues long. V was pared by 2 bases and J by 4 bases, with 3 bases of the junction left unmatched. The whole variable domain, remainder taken from reference TRBV5-1 and TRBJ2-5, is KAGVTQTPRYLIKTRGQQVTLSCSPISGHRSVSWYQQTPGQGLQFLFEYFSETQRNKGNFPGRFSGRQFSNSRSEMNVSTLELGDSALYLCASSLTGGGETQYFGPGTRLLVL.

This clone was counted a few times. The chain recombines TRBV5-6 with TRBJ1-1; D is ambiguous. V was shortened by 2 bases and J by 5 bases, with 4 bases between the two germline ends. The CDR3 has 11 amino acids. Per the germline V gene, CDR1 is SGHDT and CDR2 is YYEEEE. CDR3 region: CASSFRTEAFF. The CDR3 bases are TGTGCCAGCAGCTTTCGTACTGAAGCTTTCTTT.

This chain links TRBV10-3 with TRBJ2-7, with TRBD2 as a possible D gene (5 bases). The CDR3 is made up of 16 amino acids. In germline, CDR1 is ENHRY, CDR2 SYGVKD. V lost 3 bases to trimming and J lost 3 bases, with 18 bases between them. Written as DNA, the CDR3 is TGTGCCATCAGTGATCCTGACCGGAGCCGGGGCTACGAGCAGTACTTC. This codes for CAISDPDRSRGYEQYF.

The rearrangement links TRBV4-2 to TRBJ2-7; D might be TRBD2 (6 bases). This CDR3 region has 15 residues. V was shortened by 1 base and J by 5 bases, with 15 bases between the two germline ends. The germline CDR1 and CDR2 sequences are LGHNA and YNFKEQ. This CDR3 is CASSQVGGEIHEQYF. Here the CDR3 DNA reads TGTGCCAGCAGCCAAGTAGGAGGGGAAATCCACGAGCAGTACTTC.

V usage is TRBV5-1 and J usage is TRBJ2-1; a possible D gene is TRBD1 (5 bases). The CDR3 length is 16 residues. The V end lost 4 bases, the J end lost 0 bases, and 14 bases lay between the germline ends. Germline V gives CDR1 SGHRS, CDR2 YFSETQ. Written as DNA, the CDR3 is TGCGCCAGCAGCAGTCGCCAAGGGGACTCCTACAATGAGCAGTTCTTC. Translation: CASSSRQGDSYNEQFF.

The chain carries TRBV30 and TRBJ1-1; D might be TRBD1 (6 bases). The CDR3 length is 15 residues. Germline loops: CDR1 GTSNPN, CDR2 SVGIG (reference sequence). With 2 bases removed from V and 1 base from J, the gap between germline ends came to 14 bases. CDR3 sequence reads: CAWSPRQGRNTEAFF. For the CDR3, the DNA is TGTGCCTGGAGTCCCAGGCAGGGGAGGAACACTGAAGCTTTCTTT.

This clone was detected a few times. V gene TRBV2 combines with J gene TRBJ2-1, with D maybe TRBD2 (5 bases). Trimming left V 7 bases short and J 2 bases short, with 15 bases between. Germline CDR1 and CDR2: SNHLY and FYNNEI. This CDR3 region has 15 residues. The CDR3 spells CASTPEAGPYNEQFF. The CDR3 coding sequence is TGTGCCAGCACTCCGGAGGCAGGACCCTACAATGAGCAGTTCTTC.

V and J are TRBV7-2 and TRBJ2-1; perhaps D is TRBD1 or TRBD2 (5 bases each). The CDR3 runs to 15 residues. V was cut by 5 bases and J by 1 base, with 12 bases left in between. CDR1 SGHTA and CDR2 FQGNSA come from the germline V gene. As DNA, the CDR3 is TGTGCCAGCAGCCTAGGGACCTTATCCTACAATGAGCAGTTCTTC. The encoded protein is CASSLGTLSYNEQFF. Filled out from reference TRBV7-2 and TRBJ2-1, the complete variable domain reads GAGVSQSPSNKVTEKGKDVELRCDPISGHTALYWYRQSLGQGLEFLIYFQGNSAPDKSGLPSDRFSAERTGGSVSTLTIQRTQQEDSAVYLCASSLGTLSYNEQFFGPGTRLTVL.

The genes are TRBV20-1 and TRBJ2-7; perhaps TRBD2 as D (6 bases). V was pared by 7 bases and J by 4 bases, with 11 bases between. Germline-derived CDR1 and CDR2 are DFQATT and SNEGSKA (reference sequence). The CDR3 loop spans 11 amino acids. This CDR3 is CSVGSQYEQYF. In DNA form, the CDR3 reads TGCAGTGTCGGGAGTCAATACGAGCAGTACTTC.

The V gene is TRBV29-1, the J gene TRBJ2-3; perhaps TRBD1 as D (6 bases). The CDR3 loop spans 12 amino acids. Germline V gene data show CDR1 as SQVTM and CDR2 as ANQGSEA. Trimming left V 8 bases short and J 6 bases short, with 15 bases between. The CDR3 bases are TGCAGCTCCGCCCGGGACACTGATACGCAGTATTTT. It specifies CSSARDTDTQYF.

The V call is TRBV9, the J call TRBJ2-3; the D gene is possibly TRBD2 (6 bases). CDR3 length: 14 residues. V lost 4 bases, J lost 7 bases, and 16 bases lay in between. The V gene's germline CDR1 is SGDLS and CDR2 YYNGEE. The chain's CDR3 is CASSLISLANTQYF. The CDR3 coding sequence is TGTGCCAGCAGCTTGATTTCCCTAGCGAATACGCAGTATTTT.

This clone came up a few times. The rearrangement links TRBV18 to TRBJ2-7; 12 nucleotides align to TRBD2. V lost 0 bases to trimming and J lost 6 bases; unmatched junction nucleotides: 9. The germline CDR1 and CDR2 sequences are KGHSH and LQKENI. The CDR3 loop spans 17 amino acids. DNA of the CDR3: TGTGCCAGCTCACCACCGCTAGCGGGAGGGGTAGTAAGCGAGCAGTACTTC. Translated, it gives CASSPPLAGGVVSEQYF.